The present T cell receptor (beta chain) was sequenced within a study of T cell repertoires in cytomegalovirus infection. TCRdb analysed the reads with MiXCR anew, one entry per CDR3 protein. The sample yields about 320,000 distinct CDR3 sequences, 8% to 9.5% seen once. Worth noting for this clonotype: Its antigen is currently unknown.

CDR3 length equals 14 residues. The trim removed 6 bases at V and 2 bases at J, leaving 5 bases unmatched. The germline gives CDR1 MDHEN, CDR2 SYDVKM. Study results and caveats: What dominated the ex vivo response were HLA-C-restricted CMV-specific TCR beta clonotypes.

The sequenced material came from PBMCs. V usage is TRBV28 and J usage is TRBJ2-7, with 9 nucleotides matching TRBD2. The TCR comes from a human donor in good health (CMV status not recorded). Some clones in this sample may be carry-over from other donors' samples. The CDR3 nucleotides read TGTGCCAGCAGGGGTAGCGGGAGAACCTACGAGCAGTACTTC. It codes for CASRGSGRTYEQYF.